Shown below are 14 T cell receptor beta chains from a single sample sequenced in a study of blood T cell repertoires in COVID-19. Some clones are missing from TCRdb's copy, which holds only in-frame ones; the method was immunoSEQ multiplex PCR. The data show 540,000 or so clones, about 89% seen once. The sequenced sample consisted of peripheral blood. These receptors were obtained from a woman in her fifties or sixties with COVID-19, enrolled during active disease.

The V call is TRBV29-1, the J call TRBJ1-1, with 8 bases identical to TRBD1. The germline CDR1 and CDR2 sequences are SQVTM and ANQGSEA. With V trimmed by 5 bases and J by 2 bases, 7 bases remained unmatched. The length of the CDR3 is 14 residues. The CDR3 protein is CSVQATGGNTEAFF. CDR3 bases: TGCAGCGTTCAAGCTACAGGGGGAAACACTGAAGCTTTCTTT.

V is TRBV6-5 and J is TRBJ1-4; D is unclear. Between the trimmed V and J ends, which lost 7 bases and 10 bases, there was a span of 16 bases. The CDR3 covers 13 residues. Germline V gene lookup returns CDR1 MNHEY and CDR2 SVGAGI. In nucleotides, the CDR3 is TGTGCCAGCACCGAAGTGGGAGTGGGAAAACTGTTTTTT. This encodes CASTEVGVGKLFF.

The chain is built from TRBV5-4 and TRBJ2-7; D uncertain. CDR3 length: 14 amino acids. The germline V and J ends were trimmed by 1 base and 6 bases, with 14 bases remaining between them. The germline V gene has CDR1 SGHNT and CDR2 YYREEE (reference sequence). CDR3 coding DNA: TGTGCCAGCAGCTTGCCGCCCCCTGAGGTCGAGCAGTACTTC. As protein: CASSLPPPEVEQYF.

The chain combines TRBV19 with TRBJ1-4, with TRBD1 matching 8 bases. Germline loops: CDR1 LNHDA, CDR2 SQIVND (reference sequence). The CDR3 has 14 amino acids. Trimming removed 6 bases from V and 8 bases from J; junction bases left unmatched: 8. The DNA for the CDR3 is TGTGCCAGTAGCGAGACAGGGGTTAGCGAAAAACTGTTTTTT. It codes for CASSETGVSEKLFF. Full variable domain (missing parts from reference TRBV19 and TRBJ1-4): DGGITQSPKYLFRKEGQNVTLSCEQNLNHDAMYWYRQDPGQGLRLIYYSQIVNDFQKGDIAEGYSVSREKKESFPLTVTSAQKNPTAFYLCASSETGVSEKLFFGSGTQLSVL.

This chain links TRBV27 with TRBJ2-3, with D possibly TRBD2 on 6 matching bases. V lost 6 bases to trimming and J lost 0 bases, with 10 bases between them. Germline CDR1 reads MNHEY; CDR2 reads SMNVEV (reference sequence). The length of the CDR3 is 14 residues. The chain's CDR3 is CASSRGTSTDTQYF. CDR3 nucleotides: TGTGCCAGCAGCCGCGGGACTAGCACAGATACGCAGTATTTT.

Comments on this clone: Sequence at one end of the junction differs from germline and may be a read error. V usage is TRBV3-1 (or the pseudogene TRBV3-2) and J usage is TRBJ1-5, with TRBD1 matching 7 bases. The CDR3 length is 14 residues. The germline V gene encodes CDR1 LGHDT and CDR2 YNNKEL (reference sequence). This chain's CDR3 is CASSQGQNYQPQHF. CDR3 nucleotide sequence: TGTGCCAGCAGCCAGGGACAGAATTATCAACCCCAGCATTTT.

The chain recombines TRBV3-1 (or the pseudogene TRBV3-2) with TRBJ2-5; no firm D call. CDR3 length: 14 residues. Germline V gives CDR1 LGHDT, CDR2 YNNKEL (reference sequence). Between the trimmed V and J ends, which lost 0 bases and 7 bases, there was a span of 12 bases. CDR3 loop: CASSQDTRRGTQYF. Here the CDR3 DNA reads TGTGCCAGCAGCCAAGACACTCGCCGTGGGACCCAGTACTTC.

The J gene is TRBJ1-2, the V gene TRBV6-5, with D hard to call. This CDR3 has 13 residues. Trimming took 7 bases from V and 5 from J, leaving 14 bases between them. Looked up from germline, CDR1 is MNHEY and CDR2 is SVGAGI. The CDR3 bases are TGTGCCAGCACTTATGGGCAGTTATATGGCTACACCTTC. Protein: CASTYGQLYGYTF.

The chain couples TRBV7-9 to TRBJ2-5; 12 bases map to TRBD2. Per the germline V gene, CDR1 is SEHNR and CDR2 is FQNEAQ (reference sequence). The CDR3 loop spans 16 amino acids. V gave up 3 bases and J gave up 4 bases; unmatched junction bases: 6. This CDR3 is CASSFSLAGGRETQYF. The CDR3 coding sequence is TGTGCCAGCAGCTTTAGTCTAGCGGGGGGGCGAGAGACCCAGTACTTC.

A single count supports this clone. The chain has TRBV2 and TRBJ1-5; 10 nucleotides agree with TRBD1. This CDR3 spans 14 amino acids. Looked up from germline, CDR1 is SNHLY and CDR2 is FYNNEI. The junction had 5 bases not matched to a gene; V was cut back by 7 bases and J by 5 bases. As DNA, the CDR3 is TGTGCCAGCAATTCCGGGACAGGGGATCAGCCCCAGCATTTT. Protein: CASNSGTGDQPQHF.

The chain combines TRBV12-5 with TRBJ1-6; 9 bases are a match to TRBD1. Germline V gene data show CDR1 as LGHNT and CDR2 as FRNRAP. The junction had 14 bases not matched to a gene; V was cut back by 7 bases and J by 10 bases. CDR3 length: 16 amino acids. CDR3 sequence: CASAPTTGQGGSPLHF. The CDR3 bases are TGTGCTAGTGCCCCCACCACGGGACAGGGAGGATCACCCCTCCACTTT.

The chain recombines TRBV10-2 with TRBJ1-1; 11 bases are a match to TRBD1. Trimming took 10 bases from V and 6 from J; bases not matched to a gene: 7. CDR3 length equals 13 residues. CDR1 is WSHSY, CDR2 SAAADI, per germline. The CDR3 spells CATGTGGYAEAFF. In DNA, the CDR3 is TGCGCCACCGGGACAGGGGGATATGCTGAAGCTTTCTTT.

Note on this clone: Additional DNA sequences in this sample encode the identical CDR3. The gene calls are TRBV12-3 or TRBV12-4 and TRBJ1-1; the D gene is possibly TRBD1 (6 bases). The V end lost 3 bases, the J end lost 5 bases, and 7 bases lay between the germline ends. This CDR3 comprises 12 residues. This CDR3 reads CASSLRGTEAFF. CDR3 DNA sequence: TGTGCCAGCAGTTTGAGGGGGACTGAAGCTTTCTTT.

V is TRBV11-3 and J is TRBJ2-3, with 8 bases lining up with TRBD1. CDR1 and CDR2 (germline): SGHNT, YENEEA. The CDR3 is 17 residues long. Trimming took 0 bases from V and 3 from J; bases not matched to a gene: 8. CDR3 amino acids: CASSLDSSGTGTDTQYF. CDR3 bases: TGTGCCAGCAGCTTAGATTCATCTGGGACAGGAACAGATACGCAGTATTTT.